This T cell receptor (beta chain) was documented in a study of OX40 agonist ivuxolimab in advanced cancers. The overall study: Ivuxolimab doses were 0.01, 0.1, 0.3, 1.5, 3 or 10 mg/kg every 2 weeks. Three patients, one with hepatocellular carcinoma and two with cutaneous melanoma, responded partially.

CDR1 is MNHNY and CDR2 is SVGAGI in the germline V gene (reference sequence). Trimming took off 5 bases at V and 8 bases at J, with 15 bases between the two ends. The CDR3 runs to 13 residues. Of note for this clone: Its antigen is unidentified.

Using immunoSEQ multiplex PCR, the repertoire was profiled, and TCRdb retains in-frame clones only, with some absent. The table lists approximately 71,000 clones, 90% to 95% of them singletons. Findings and limits, study-wide: Among patients with partial responses at 0.1-3.0 mg/kg, clonal expansion was among the lowest. Mean expanded clone counts were higher in CD8+ than CD4+ T cells.

This receptor was obtained from an adult with an advanced solid tumor such as melanoma, head and neck, liver or kidney cancer. This sample comprised CD4+ or CD8+ T cells sorted from blood, obtained in a trial of the OX40 agonist ivuxolimab. V and J are TRBV6-6 and TRBJ1-1; TRBD1 might be the D (6 bases). The CDR3 nucleotides are TGTGCCAGCAGTACCACTAGACAGGCCGAAGCTTTCTTT. Protein: CASSTTRQAEAFF.